The rows below give T cell receptor beta chains drawn from one sample of a study of T cells after yellow fever vaccination. TCRdb redid the calling of the 5' RACE reads with MiXCR, one entry per CDR3 protein. The sample has over 120,000 distinct CDR3 sequences; 5% to 8% are singletons. Sample: CD4+ T cells sorted from PBMCs, taken 10 days after the yellow fever booster vaccination. The receptors derive from a man aged 30 to 45 who received the YFV17D yellow fever vaccine. CDR3s leave out the opening cysteine and the closing phenylalanine or tryptophan.

length: 11; V: TRBV10-3; J: TRBJ1-6; CDR3: AISQRAESPLH
length: 14; V: TRBV11-2; J: TRBJ2-7; CDR3: ASSLRTGPFFYEQY
length: 12; V: TRBV4-1; J: TRBJ2-1; CDR3: ASSVLGRKLEQF
length: 13; V: TRBV5-1; J: TRBJ1-1; CDR3: ASSLVGGTYTEAF
length: 12; V: TRBV5-6; J: TRBJ1-6; CDR3: ASSGMGLNSPLH
length: 10; V: TRBV6-5; J: TRBJ2-3; CDR3: ATGGVMDTQY
length: 14; V: TRBV4-2; J: TRBJ2-7; CDR3: ASGSLPGQGDHEQY
length: 12; V: TRBV7-2; J: TRBJ2-3; CDR3: ASSETRNTDTQY
length: 13; V: TRBV7-2; J: TRBJ2-1; CDR3: ASSLLGVRGNEQF
length: 17; V: TRBV20-1; J: TRBJ2-7; CDR3: SARVSGTSARPGDYEQY
length: 12; V: TRBV10-3; J: TRBJ2-3; CDR3: ASTSGSFADTQY
length: 18; V: TRBV18; J: TRBJ2-1; CDR3: ASSPPGIAGPLTYYNEQF
length: 13; V: TRBV12-3/TRBV12-4; J: TRBJ1-1; CDR3: ASSFGGLSNTEAF
length: 11; V: TRBV5-4; J: TRBJ2-1; CDR3: ASSRDRHNEQF
length: 14; V: TRBV7-2; J: TRBJ2-7; CDR3: ASSTDRDTRSYEQY
length: 14; V: TRBV5-5; J: TRBJ2-7; CDR3: ASSLSGTREAYEQY
length: 13; V: TRBV20-1; J: TRBJ2-5; CDR3: SVFIISGPQETQY
length: 14; V: TRBV7-9; J: TRBJ1-5; CDR3: ASSLASGAHNQPQH
length: 12; V: TRBV7-2; J: TRBJ2-7; CDR3: ASASGRESWEQY
length: 12; V: TRBV18; J: TRBJ2-7; CDR3: ASSPVDRAYEQY
length: 16; V: TRBV5-6; J: TRBJ1-5; CDR3: ASSFRGSGTGYNQPQH
length: 11; V: TRBV19; J: TRBJ1-3; CDR3: ASSMRAGGTIY
length: 13; V: TRBV5-1; J: TRBJ2-7; CDR3: ASSLFNQGGYEQY
length: 13; V: TRBV20-1; J: TRBJ1-2; CDR3: SASPGQGAAYGYT
length: 11; V: TRBV29-1; J: TRBJ1-5; CDR3: SVVEAGDQPQH
length: 13; V: TRBV4-3; J: TRBJ2-1; CDR3: ASSQEASGYNEQF
length: 14; V: TRBV29-1; J: TRBJ2-3; CDR3: SVEFRLSSSTDTQY
length: 16; V: TRBV7-9; J: TRBJ2-1; CDR3: ASSTLAGDYFRVNEQF
length: 15; V: TRBV24-1; J: TRBJ2-1; CDR3: ATSDSGLAVKYNEQF
length: 12; V: TRBV25-1; J: TRBJ2-6; CDR3: ASGDWSGANVLT
length: 12; V: TRBV5-1; J: TRBJ2-7; CDR3: ASSLGTTEIGQY
length: 12; V: TRBV29-1; J: TRBJ1-2; CDR3: SVTVPPGPYGYT
length: 10; V: TRBV12-3/TRBV12-4; J: TRBJ1-1; CDR3: ASIGGNSEAF
length: 14; V: TRBV7-2; J: TRBJ2-1; CDR3: ASSFSRAGSYNEQF
length: 11; V: TRBV7-2; J: TRBJ1-2; CDR3: ASSLAGDYGYT
length: 11; V: TRBV27; J: TRBJ2-5; CDR3: ASSVGAWETQY
length: 11; V: TRBV18; J: TRBJ2-5; CDR3: ASSPRVVETQY
length: 11; V: TRBV6-4; J: TRBJ1-2; CDR3: ASSDSFGYGYT
length: 14; V: TRBV12-3/TRBV12-4; J: TRBJ2-1; CDR3: ASRPAASGRYNEQF
length: 12; V: TRBV29-1; J: TRBJ2-1; CDR3: SALLAPTYNEQF